Described below is a single T cell receptor beta chain sequence and its context. V gave up 4 bases and J gave up 0 bases; unmatched junction bases: 4. CDR3 length: 17 amino acids. CDR1 and CDR2 from the germline V gene are LNHDA and SQIVND (reference sequence). This entry belongs to a study of blood T cell repertoires in COVID-19. Turning to the study itself: Samples of COVID-19 (acute and convalescent) were obtained from the United States, Italy and Spain. T cells, B-cell-depleted T cells, or PBMCs provided the cDNA or gDNA that served as material.

Study processing details: How many nucleated cells were present was estimated from reference gene primer amplification. TCRdb keeps only in-frame clones here, not all; method: immunoSEQ multiplex PCR. D and trimming come from the DNA, and the V and J calls and clone size come from that table. The sample holds 100,000 to 150,000 clones, about 83% seen once. V and J are TRBV19 and TRBJ2-6; 9 bases fit TRBD1. The sequence came from a human donor in a cohort sampled during active COVID-19. The material sequenced was peripheral blood. The CDR3 sequence: CASSRGQGSSGANVLTF. The CDR3 DNA reads as TGTGCCAGTAGTAGGGGACAGGGAAGCTCTGGGGCCAACGTCCTGACTTTC.